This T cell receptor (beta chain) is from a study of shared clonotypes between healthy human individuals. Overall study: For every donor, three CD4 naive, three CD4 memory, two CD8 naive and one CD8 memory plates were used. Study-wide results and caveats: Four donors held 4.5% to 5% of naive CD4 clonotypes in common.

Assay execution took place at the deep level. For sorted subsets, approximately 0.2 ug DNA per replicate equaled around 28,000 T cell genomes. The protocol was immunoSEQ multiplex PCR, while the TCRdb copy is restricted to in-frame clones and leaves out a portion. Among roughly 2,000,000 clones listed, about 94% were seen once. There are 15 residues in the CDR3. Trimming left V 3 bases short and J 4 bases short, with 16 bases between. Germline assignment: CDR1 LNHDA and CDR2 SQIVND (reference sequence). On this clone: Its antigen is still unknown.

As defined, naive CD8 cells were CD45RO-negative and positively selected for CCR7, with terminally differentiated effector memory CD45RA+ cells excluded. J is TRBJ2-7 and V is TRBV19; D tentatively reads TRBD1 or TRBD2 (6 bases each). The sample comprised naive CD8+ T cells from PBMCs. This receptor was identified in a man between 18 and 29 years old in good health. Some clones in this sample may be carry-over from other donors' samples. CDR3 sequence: CASSMEPGATYEQYF. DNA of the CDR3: TGTGCCAGTAGTATGGAGCCGGGGGCCACTTACGAGCAGTACTTC.